One sample yielded the 6 T cell receptor beta chains listed below, sequenced in a study of blood T cell repertoires in COVID-19. Some clones are missing from TCRdb's copy, which holds only in-frame ones; the method was immunoSEQ multiplex PCR. This sample has over 250,000 clones, with about 87% found just once. Sequencing was carried out using peripheral blood. The receptors were gathered from a man aged 55 to 70 who had recovered from COVID-19.

The chain joins TRBV2 to TRBJ2-2, with unresolved D. V was trimmed by 7 bases and J by 4 bases, leaving 4 bases between them. The germline gives CDR1 SNHLY, CDR2 FYNNEI. The CDR3 totals 11 residues. The CDR3 nucleotides read TGTGCCAGCATACTCACCGGGGAGCTGTTTTTT. Encoded protein: CASILTGELFF.

The chain carries TRBV29-1 and TRBJ2-3; TRBD2 matches 10 bases. This CDR3 spans 18 amino acids. V lost 5 bases, J lost 0 bases, and 14 bases stayed unmatched. CDR1 SQVTM and CDR2 ANQGSEA come from the germline V gene. This CDR3 reads CSVKGWSGGASSTDTQYF. Here the CDR3 DNA reads TGCAGCGTTAAGGGCTGGAGCGGGGGGGCCTCTAGCACAGATACGCAGTATTTT.

This clone was seen only once. This sample includes further DNA sequences coding for the same CDR3. The CDR3 is CASSVGGGGNQPQHF. CDR3 DNA: TGTGCCAGCAGCGTAGGGGGTGGAGGGAATCAGCCCCAGCATTTT. The chain recombines TRBV9 with TRBJ1-5; no reliable D call. V was pared by 0 bases and J by 4 bases, with 11 bases between. CDR1 is SGDLS and CDR2 is YYNGEE in the germline V gene. There are 15 residues in the CDR3. The whole variable domain, remainder taken from reference TRBV9 and TRBJ1-5, is DSGVTQTPKHLITATGQRVTLRCSPRSGDLSVYWYQQSLDQGLQFLIQYYNGEERAKGNILERFSAQQFPDLHSELNLSSLELGDSALYFCASSVGGGGNQPQHFGDGTRLSIL.

This clone has a single count. The V call is TRBV11-3, the J call TRBJ2-2; 11 positions agree with TRBD1. From germline, CDR1 is SGHNT and CDR2 YENEEA. V dropped 3 bases and J dropped 6; count of bases not matched to a gene: 3. The CDR3 runs 15 residues. DNA for the CDR3: TGTGCCAGCAGCTTCGGACAGGGGGCGCCCGGGGAGCTGTTTTTT. It encodes CASSFGQGAPGELFF.

A note on this clone: The identical CDR3 is also encoded by other nucleotide sequences in the sample. The V and J genes are TRBV25-1 and TRBJ1-4; no clear D. This CDR3 has 16 amino acids. From germline, CDR1 is MGHDK and CDR2 SYGVNS. V was cut by 0 bases and J by 2 bases, with 10 bases left in between. DNA for the CDR3: TGTGCCAGCAGTGAATATCGGGGTCGTACTAATGAAAAACTGTTTTTT. Its translation is CASSEYRGRTNEKLFF.

The CDR3 protein is CASSQSLTSGRNTGELFF. DNA for the CDR3: TGTGCCAGCAGCCAATCTTTGACTAGCGGGCGGAACACCGGGGAGCTGTTTTTT. This chain connects TRBV16 to TRBJ2-2; 10 nucleotides align to TRBD2. Trimming removed 0 bases from V and 1 base from J; junction bases left unmatched: 5. This CDR3 has 18 residues. Per germline, CDR1 KGHSY and CDR2 FQNENV.